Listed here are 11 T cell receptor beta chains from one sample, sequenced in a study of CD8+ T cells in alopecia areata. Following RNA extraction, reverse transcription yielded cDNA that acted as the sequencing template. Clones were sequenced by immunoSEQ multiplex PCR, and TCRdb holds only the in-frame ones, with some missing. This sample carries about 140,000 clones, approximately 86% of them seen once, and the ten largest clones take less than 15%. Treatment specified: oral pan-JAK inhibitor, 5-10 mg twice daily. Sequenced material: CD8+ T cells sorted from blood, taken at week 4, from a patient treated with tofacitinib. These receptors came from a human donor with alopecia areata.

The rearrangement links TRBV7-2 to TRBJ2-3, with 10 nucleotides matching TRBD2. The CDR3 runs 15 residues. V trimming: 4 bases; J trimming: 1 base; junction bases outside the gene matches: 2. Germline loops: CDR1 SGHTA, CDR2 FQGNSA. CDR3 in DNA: TGTGCCAGCAGCTCTCTAGCGGGAGGCACAGATACGCAGTATTTT. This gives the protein CASSSLAGGTDTQYF.

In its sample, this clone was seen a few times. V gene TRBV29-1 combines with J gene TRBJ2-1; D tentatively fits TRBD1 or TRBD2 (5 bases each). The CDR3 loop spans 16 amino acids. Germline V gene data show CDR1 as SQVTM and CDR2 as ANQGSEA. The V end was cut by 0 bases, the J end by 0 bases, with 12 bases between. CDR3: CSVEDPGRSSYNEQFF. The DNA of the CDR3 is TGCAGCGTTGAAGATCCGGGACGGAGCTCCTACAATGAGCAGTTCTTC.

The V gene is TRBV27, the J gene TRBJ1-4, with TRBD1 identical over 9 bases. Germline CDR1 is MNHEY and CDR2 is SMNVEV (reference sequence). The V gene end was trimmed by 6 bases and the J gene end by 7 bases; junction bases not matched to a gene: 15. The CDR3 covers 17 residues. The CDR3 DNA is TGTGCCAGCAGCCCAGTACGTACAGGGGGCGATGTTGAAAAACTGTTTTTT. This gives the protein CASSPVRTGGDVEKLFF.

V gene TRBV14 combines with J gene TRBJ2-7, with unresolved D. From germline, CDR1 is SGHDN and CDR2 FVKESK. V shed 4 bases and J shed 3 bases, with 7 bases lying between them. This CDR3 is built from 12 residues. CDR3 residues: CASSLRNYEQYF. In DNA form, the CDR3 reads TGTGCCAGCAGCCTCAGGAACTACGAGCAGTACTTC. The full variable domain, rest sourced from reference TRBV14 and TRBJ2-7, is EAGVTQFPSHSVIEKGQTVTLRCDPISGHDNLYWYRRVMGKEIKFLLHFVKESKQDESGMPNNRFLAERTGGTYSTLKVQPAELEDSGVYFCASSLRNYEQYFGPGTRLTVT.

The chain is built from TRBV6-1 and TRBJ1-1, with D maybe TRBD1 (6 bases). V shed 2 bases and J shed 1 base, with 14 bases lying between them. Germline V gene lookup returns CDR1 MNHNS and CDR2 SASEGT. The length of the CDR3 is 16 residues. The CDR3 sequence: CASSEFAGESNTEAFF. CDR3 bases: TGTGCCAGCAGTGAATTCGCAGGGGAATCGAACACTGAAGCTTTCTTT.

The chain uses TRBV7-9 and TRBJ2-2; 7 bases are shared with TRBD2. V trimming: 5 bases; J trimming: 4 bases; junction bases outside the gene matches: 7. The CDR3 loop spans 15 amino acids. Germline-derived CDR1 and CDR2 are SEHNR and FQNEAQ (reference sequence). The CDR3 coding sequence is TGTGCCAGCAGCCTCGGGGGAGGGACCACCGGGGAGCTGTTTTTT. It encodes CASSLGGGTTGELFF.

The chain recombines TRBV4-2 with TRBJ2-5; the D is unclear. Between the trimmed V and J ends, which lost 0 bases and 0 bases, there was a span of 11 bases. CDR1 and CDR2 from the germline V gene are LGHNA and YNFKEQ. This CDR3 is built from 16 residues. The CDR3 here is CASSQELWENQETQYF. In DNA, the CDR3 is TGTGCCAGCAGCCAAGAATTGTGGGAAAACCAAGAGACCCAGTACTTC.

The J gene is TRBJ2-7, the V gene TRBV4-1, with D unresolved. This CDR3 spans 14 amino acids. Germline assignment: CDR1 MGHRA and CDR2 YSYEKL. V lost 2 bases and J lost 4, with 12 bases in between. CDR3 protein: CASSQFPDPYEQYF. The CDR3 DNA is TGCGCCAGCAGCCAATTCCCGGACCCTTACGAGCAGTACTTC.

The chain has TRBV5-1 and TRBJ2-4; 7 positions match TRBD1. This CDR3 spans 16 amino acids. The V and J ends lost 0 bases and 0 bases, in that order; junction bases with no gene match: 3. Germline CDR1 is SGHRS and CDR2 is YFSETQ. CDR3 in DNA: TGCGCCAGCAGCTTGGGACAGGGATTAGCCAAAAACATTCAGTACTTC. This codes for CASSLGQGLAKNIQYF.

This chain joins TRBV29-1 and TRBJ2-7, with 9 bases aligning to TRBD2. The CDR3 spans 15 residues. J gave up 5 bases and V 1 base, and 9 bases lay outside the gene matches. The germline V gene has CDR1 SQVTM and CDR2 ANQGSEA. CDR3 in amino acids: CSVEVAGGRWNEQYF. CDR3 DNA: TGCAGCGTTGAAGTGGCGGGGGGGAGATGGAACGAGCAGTACTTC.

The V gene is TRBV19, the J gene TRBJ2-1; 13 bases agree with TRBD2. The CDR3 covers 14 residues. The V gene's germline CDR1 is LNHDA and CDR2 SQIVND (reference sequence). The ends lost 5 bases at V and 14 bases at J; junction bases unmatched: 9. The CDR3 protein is CASSLKLAGGPEFF. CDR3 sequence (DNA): TGTGCCAGTAGTCTCAAACTAGCGGGAGGGCCGGAGTTCTTC.